The clone carrying this T cell receptor (beta chain) has a count of ten or more. The data were obtained in a study of T-cell reconstitution after alpha-beta-depleted transplantation in children. For TCRbeta, the library was prepared with unique molecular identifiers. Using its own MiXCR run on the PCR reads, TCRdb lists one record per CDR3 protein. The sample shows fewer than 120,000 distinct CDR3 sequences, 10% of them seen only once. CDR3 length: 13 residues. The V gene's germline CDR1 is MDHEN and CDR2 SYDVKM. V gave up 6 bases and J gave up 6 bases, with 12 bases separating them. The chain uses TRBV28 and TRBJ2-1; the D is unclear. Sample: PBMCs from the stem cell graft donor, taken from the stem cell graft. The sequence derives from a human donor who donated a stem cell graft to a child with acute lymphoblastic leukemia. CDR3 sequence (DNA): TGTGCCAGCAGCCTCGTTGACCCCAATGAGCAGTTCTTC. Its translation: CASSLVDPNEQFF.